The 17 T cell receptor beta chains below come from one sample, sequenced in a study of response to subunit inactivated influenza vaccine. TCRdb reprocessed the RT-PCR reads via MiXCR and lists one record per CDR3 protein. The sample yields around 790,000 distinct CDR3 sequences, approximately 22% seen once. This specimen was PBMCs from blood, taken roughly 5 days after vaccination. The receptors derive from a man aged 50-59 years who received an inactivated influenza vaccine.

The J gene is TRBJ2-7, the V gene TRBV5-5; the D gene is possibly TRBD1 (5 bases). CDR3 length equals 13 residues. V shed 3 bases and J shed 3 bases, with 10 bases lying between them. The germline V gene encodes CDR1 SGHKS and CDR2 YYEKEE (reference sequence). DNA for the CDR3: TGTGCCAGCAGCTGGAGACAGATCTACGAGCAGTACTTC. Amino acid sequence: CASSWRQIYEQYF.

This clonotype showed up just a few times. J is TRBJ2-1 and V is TRBV7-2; the D gene is possibly TRBD2 (5 bases). Trimming removed 3 bases from V and 5 bases from J, with 14 bases in between. In germline, CDR1 is SGHTA, CDR2 FQGNSA. This CDR3 is built from 15 residues. The chain's CDR3 is CASSFGGGYHNEQFF. CDR3 coding DNA: TGTGCCAGCAGCTTCGGAGGTGGGTACCACAATGAGCAGTTCTTC.

The chain has TRBV12-3 or TRBV12-4 and TRBJ2-7; no clear D. V lost 8 bases and J 0 bases, leaving 14 bases between the germline ends. The CDR3 sequence is 14 residues long. For the CDR3, the DNA is TGTGCCAGCGGGCGAAGCCCGGCCTCCTACGAGCAGTACTTC. Translated, it gives CASGRSPASYEQYF.

V gene TRBV6-2 or TRBV6-3 combines with J gene TRBJ2-1; the D is unclear. Deletions cut 8 bases from V and 6 bases from J, with 11 bases between. The CDR3 length is 12 residues. CDR1 and CDR2 from the germline V gene are MNHEY and SVGEGT. CDR3 amino acids: CASSKWVNEQFF. CDR3 DNA sequence: TGTGCCAGCTCTAAGTGGGTCAATGAGCAGTTCTTC.

The chain combines TRBV20-1 with TRBJ2-7, with D maybe TRBD1 (5 bases). V lost 3 bases and J 2 bases, leaving 11 bases between the germline ends. Germline lookup yields CDR1 DFQATT and CDR2 SNEGSKA (reference sequence). The CDR3 has 13 amino acids. The DNA for the CDR3 is TGCAGTGCTAGCCTGCGCAGGGCCTACGAGCAGTACTTC. Its protein is CSASLRRAYEQYF.

The genes are TRBV20-1 and TRBJ2-5; tentative D call: TRBD2 (6 bases). This CDR3 region has 15 residues. In germline, CDR1 is DFQATT, CDR2 SNEGSKA (reference sequence). V lost 3 bases and J lost 0, with 14 bases in between. CDR3 in amino acids: CSARSSAGHQETQYF. The CDR3 DNA follows: TGCAGTGCTAGGTCTAGCGCTGGTCACCAAGAGACCCAGTACTTC.

The rearrangement uses TRBV5-5 and TRBJ2-7; 9 bases map to TRBD1. The CDR3 is 15 amino acids. Trimming took 3 bases from V and 0 from J; bases not matched to a gene: 4. Looked up from germline, CDR1 is SGHKS and CDR2 is YYEKEE (reference sequence). The CDR3 region has the DNA TGTGCCAGCAGCTGGACAGGGGCCTTCTCCTACGAGCAGTACTTC. Protein: CASSWTGAFSYEQYF.

The rearrangement uses TRBV9 and TRBJ2-1; D is perhaps TRBD2 (6 bases). The CDR3 spans 16 residues. Germline CDR1 and CDR2: SGDLS and YYNGEE. V lost 1 base, J lost 5 bases, and 16 bases lay in between. The CDR3 here is CASSVPPLAPDNEQFF. Written as DNA, the CDR3 is TGTGCCAGCAGCGTACCTCCCCTAGCGCCTGACAATGAGCAGTTCTTC.

The chain employs TRBV5-1 and TRBJ2-7; D assignment may be TRBD1 or TRBD2 (5 bases each). This CDR3 is built from 16 residues. V lost 4 bases to trimming and J lost 6 bases, with 23 bases between them. Looked up from germline, CDR1 is SGHRS and CDR2 is YFSETQ. The CDR3 nucleotides read TGCGCCAGCAGCCCGACACGTGGGACCACAAGAGGCGAGCAGTACTTC. Protein sequence: CASSPTRGTTRGEQYF.

There are a few counts of this clonotype. J is TRBJ2-5 and V is TRBV4-3; TRBD2 agrees at 8 bases. This CDR3 comprises 14 residues. CDR1 and CDR2 from the germline V gene are LGHNA and YSLEER. J was trimmed by 4 bases and V by 3 bases; bases with no gene match: 4. For the CDR3, the DNA is TGCGCCAGCAGCCAGGCTAGCGGGCCAGAGACCCAGTACTTC. It encodes CASSQASGPETQYF.

V gene TRBV5-4 combines with J gene TRBJ2-2; maybe TRBD2 (5 bases). Germline V CDR1 and CDR2: SGHNT, YYREEE (reference sequence). Trimming stripped 1 base from V and 3 bases from J, with 10 bases between. This CDR3 is built from 15 residues. The CDR3 loop is CASSLRSGHTGELFF. As DNA, the CDR3 is TGTGCCAGCAGCTTGCGCAGCGGACACACCGGGGAGCTGTTTTTT. Drawing the rest from reference TRBV5-4 and TRBJ2-2, the complete variable domain is ETGVTQSPTHLIKTRGQQVTLRCSSQSGHNTVSWYQQALGQGPQFIFQYYREEENGRGNFPPRFSGLQFPNYSSELNVNALELDDSALYLCASSLRSGHTGELFFGEGSRLTVL.

At least ten counts were recorded for this clonotype. This rearrangement joins TRBV7-9 to TRBJ2-7; D uncertain. The CDR3 spans 12 residues. The V gene lost 5 bases and the J gene lost 1 base, with 6 bases spanning the gap. CDR1 SEHNR and CDR2 FQNEAQ come from the germline V gene (reference sequence). The CDR3 is CASSPLSYEQYF. The CDR3 region has the DNA TGTGCCAGCAGCCCCCTATCCTACGAGCAGTACTTC.

This clonotype was detected many times. The V gene is TRBV5-1, the J gene TRBJ2-5; 10 bases are a match to TRBD1. The CDR3 runs to 15 residues. Per germline, CDR1 SGHRS and CDR2 YFSETQ. The junction had 5 bases not matched to a gene; V was cut back by 1 base and J by 5 bases. CDR3 protein: CASSLRTGGSETQYF. The CDR3 nucleotides read TGCGCCAGCAGCTTGCGGACAGGGGGTTCTGAGACCCAGTACTTC.

The V and J genes are TRBV11-3 and TRBJ2-1; 10 nucleotides agree with TRBD1. V lost 5 bases to trimming and J lost 7 bases; unmatched junction nucleotides: 5. This CDR3 comprises 14 residues. Germline V gene data show CDR1 as SGHNT and CDR2 as YENEEA. The chain's CDR3 is CASSPDRGQNEQFF. CDR3 DNA: TGTGCCAGCAGCCCTGACAGGGGGCAGAATGAGCAGTTCTTC.

In its sample, this clonotype was seen a few times. The chain links TRBV10-3 to TRBJ2-1; TRBD1 might be the D (5 bases). V lost 7 bases, J lost 12 bases, and 19 bases lay in between. The CDR3 is 13 residues long. Germline values: CDR1 ENHRY, CDR2 SYGVKD. The CDR3 DNA reads as TGTGCCATCACCCCGACAGCCCAGTTTGCGCAGTTCTTC. This sequence encodes CAITPTAQFAQFF.

This clonotype was detected only a few times. V and J are TRBV12-3 or TRBV12-4 and TRBJ2-2; possible D gene TRBD2, 5 bases. Trimming took off 4 bases at V and 3 bases at J, with 18 bases between the two ends. CDR3 length: 17 residues. CDR3 nucleotide sequence: TGTGCCAGCAGTTCCGGAGGTAGGGTGGACGACACCGGGGAGCTGTTTTTT. Its protein is CASSSGGRVDDTGELFF.

This clonotype was observed a few times. The chain combines TRBV4-2 with TRBJ2-7; possible D gene TRBD1, 6 bases. The CDR3 is made up of 18 amino acids. V was trimmed by 3 bases and J by 4 bases, leaving 25 bases between them. Germline V lookup: CDR1 LGHNA, CDR2 YNFKEQ. The CDR3 DNA is TGTGCCAGCAGCCAGACGCCAGGGGACCGCGGATTTGAATACGAGCAGTACTTC. Encoded protein: CASSQTPGDRGFEYEQYF.